This TCR beta chain was sequenced for a study of T cells after posttransplantation cyclophosphamide. Findings of the study overall: Later post-transplant blood repertoires were often dominated by donor CD8+ memory clones. Tissue-infiltrating T cells from skin or gut overlapped little with blood T cells.

Produced via immunoSEQ multiplex PCR; TCRdb's table is partial and in-frame only. There are more than 60,000 clones in the sample; about 93% occur only once, and about 3.1% lies in the top ten. Regarding this clone: Its antigen is as yet unknown.

The CDR3 is made up of 11 amino acids. The germline V and J ends were trimmed by 6 bases and 5 bases, with 6 bases remaining between them. Germline V gene lookup returns CDR1 LGHNA and CDR2 YNFKEQ. The receptor was derived from a woman between 25 and 40 years old in good health and a related stem cell transplant donor. The sequencing sample was made of PBMCs. The rearrangement joins TRBV4-2 to TRBJ2-3, with D uncertain. CDR3 nucleotides: TGTGCCAGCAGTATCGGAGATACGCAGTATTTT. This gives the protein CASSIGDTQYF.